A single T cell receptor beta chain is shown here with its context. Its antigen is not known. This entry is derived from a study of cytomegalovirus exposure and HLA in healthy donors. About the study: Early on, a data release was issued that held 65 million to 100 million unique TCRs from HLA-typed donors. Falling in the Caucasian-associated ancestry cluster were 80% to 90% of approximately 410 genotyped donors.

The donors comprised healthy bone marrow donors. Overall study findings and caveats: Altogether, 164 TCR beta chains were recorded as cytomegalovirus-associated.

Germline V CDR1 and CDR2: SEHNR, FQNEAQ (reference sequence). V lost 7 bases to trimming and J lost 1 base, with 15 bases between them. This CDR3 region has 15 residues. Both 60 Vbeta primers and 13 Jbeta primers went into the PCR. Data came from immunoSEQ multiplex PCR; TCRdb stores just in-frame clones and leaves some out. The table lists 100,000 to 150,000 clones, 80% of them singletons. This clonotype originated in a man aged 35 to 55 in good health and CMV-seronegative. V is TRBV7-9 and J is TRBJ2-3, with D hard to call. Sequencing was carried out using PBMCs. CDR3 bases: TGTGCCAGCACCCTGGGCACCTCCGGCACAGATACGCAGTATTTT. Translated, it gives CASTLGTSGTDTQYF.